A single sample is the source of the 24 T cell receptor beta chains below, sequenced in a study of siplizumab effects on memory and regulatory T cells. TCRdb's table, derived via immunoSEQ multiplex PCR, lists solely in-frame clones and lacks some. The sample holds some 100,000 clones, 92% seen once. Material for sequencing was Tregs sorted from blood. The receptors were gathered from a human donor in good health.

The chain has TRBV4-1 and TRBJ1-2; D is unclear. V shed 0 bases and J shed 2 bases, with 10 bases lying between them. This CDR3 is built from 15 residues. Germline V gives CDR1 MGHRA, CDR2 YSYEKL. CDR3 in DNA: TGCGCCAGCAGCCAAGACCGGCAGAGAAACTATGGCTACACCTTC. Its translation is CASSQDRQRNYGYTF.

The chain combines TRBV27 with TRBJ2-1; D is perhaps TRBD1 or TRBD2 (5 bases each). Trimming cost V 5 bases and J 3 bases, with 17 bases left between them. Germline V gene sequence: CDR1 MNHEY, CDR2 SMNVEV (reference sequence). The CDR3 loop spans 16 amino acids. CDR3 bases: TGTGCCAGCAGTCAGAGGTTGGGGACCCTCTACAATGAGCAGTTCTTC. As protein: CASSQRLGTLYNEQFF.

V and J are TRBV4-1 and TRBJ1-1; D remains ambiguous. Germline V CDR1 and CDR2: MGHRA, YSYEKL. V was shortened by 0 bases and J by 4 bases, with 12 bases between the two germline ends. This CDR3 region has 15 residues. The CDR3 sequence is CASSQETRRITEAFF. The CDR3 DNA is TGCGCCAGCAGCCAAGAAACCAGGAGGATCACTGAAGCTTTCTTT.

This clone was picked up one time. The J gene is TRBJ1-1, the V gene TRBV5-1; 8 bases match TRBD1. Germline V lookup: CDR1 SGHRS, CDR2 YFSETQ. J was trimmed by 9 bases and V by 4 bases; bases with no gene match: 11. The CDR3 totals 14 residues. The CDR3 is CASSPPGQGFKAFF. CDR3 in DNA: TGCGCCAGCAGCCCGCCCGGACAGGGTTTTAAAGCTTTCTTT.

The chain uses TRBV6-1 and TRBJ1-1; no definite D call. Trimming took 5 bases from V and 4 from J, leaving 17 bases between them. This CDR3 spans 15 amino acids. Germline-derived CDR1 and CDR2 are MNHNS and SASEGT. CDR3: CASSPREWQSTEAFF. The CDR3, as DNA: TGTGCCAGCAGTCCCCGTGAGTGGCAGTCCACTGAAGCTTTCTTT.

The chain combines TRBV5-1 with TRBJ1-4, with D perhaps matching TRBD1 (5 bases). Germline-derived CDR1 and CDR2 are SGHRS and YFSETQ. This CDR3 has 16 residues. V gave up 7 bases and J gave up 4 bases, with 20 bases separating them. In DNA form, the CDR3 reads TGCGCCAGCGCGAATCACGGGGCAGCTGATAATGAAAAACTGTTTTTT. The encoded protein is CASANHGAADNEKLFF.

The chain uses TRBV14 and TRBJ2-3, with TRBD2 matching over 8 bases. The CDR3 length is 15 residues. Germline values: CDR1 SGHDN, CDR2 FVKESK. Trimming took 4 bases from V and 3 from J; bases not matched to a gene: 6. The CDR3 nucleotides read TGTGCCAGCAGCCCGAGCGGGAGAGGGACAGATACGCAGTATTTT. Its protein is CASSPSGRGTDTQYF.

This clone was seen a handful of times. The chain joins TRBV30 to TRBJ2-2; the D call may be TRBD1 or TRBD2 (6 bases each). Germline V gene sequence: CDR1 GTSNPN, CDR2 SVGIG (reference sequence). The CDR3 totals 14 residues. V gave up 3 bases and J gave up 4 bases, with 12 bases separating them. The CDR3 DNA sequence: TGTGCCTGGAGGGGGGGCATGGGCACCGGGGAGCTGTTTTTT. Its translation: CAWRGGMGTGELFF.

The chain couples TRBV5-1 to TRBJ2-2, with no clear D. Per the germline V gene, CDR1 is SGHRS and CDR2 is YFSETQ. This CDR3 has 17 residues. V was pared by 4 bases and J by 5 bases, with 21 bases between. CDR3 protein: CASSASLGFRSTGELFF. The CDR3 DNA reads TGCGCCAGCAGCGCGTCGCTGGGGTTCAGGTCGACCGGGGAGCTGTTTTTT.

This sequence joins TRBV9 and TRBJ1-1; no reliable D call. V was shortened by 0 bases and J by 1 base, with 10 bases between the two germline ends. The CDR3 runs 15 residues. In germline, CDR1 is SGDLS, CDR2 YYNGEE. The CDR3, as DNA: TGTGCCAGCAGCGTAGGGGCGGGGTCGAACACTGAAGCTTTCTTT. Translating gives CASSVGAGSNTEAFF.

This sequence joins TRBV7-2 and TRBJ2-3; D is perhaps TRBD2 (6 bases). The germline V gene encodes CDR1 SGHTA and CDR2 FQGNSA. This CDR3 is built from 15 residues. Trimming removed 1 base at V and 4 bases at J, with 12 bases between. CDR3: CASSLGATGADTQYF. The DNA of the CDR3 is TGTGCCAGCAGCTTAGGGGCGACGGGAGCAGATACGCAGTATTTT.

The gene calls are TRBV7-9 and TRBJ2-1; TRBD2 aligns across 8 bases. CDR1 and CDR2 (germline): SEHNR, FQNEAQ (reference sequence). This CDR3 region has 15 residues. V lost 2 bases to trimming and J lost 5 bases; unmatched junction nucleotides: 5. This CDR3 reads CASSLSLAGHNEQFF. The CDR3 DNA reads as TGTGCCAGCAGCTTATCCTTAGCGGGGCACAATGAGCAGTTCTTC.

As for this clone: Distinct nucleotide sequences in the sample also encode this CDR3. V gene TRBV5-1 combines with J gene TRBJ2-5, with TRBD2 matching over 10 bases. The ends lost 0 bases at V and 2 bases at J; junction bases unmatched: 1. The V gene's germline CDR1 is SGHRS and CDR2 YFSETQ. This CDR3 region has 15 residues. CDR3 sequence: CASSLVLAGQETQYF. CDR3 nucleotide sequence: TGCGCCAGCAGCTTGGTACTAGCGGGACAAGAGACCCAGTACTTC.

This chain connects TRBV5-1 to TRBJ1-2; D is undetermined. The V and J ends lost 5 bases and 4 bases respectively, with 24 bases between them. The length of the CDR3 is 17 residues. From germline, CDR1 is SGHRS and CDR2 YFSETQ. In DNA, the CDR3 is TGCGCCAGCAGTAACAAAACCTCCGGGCCGTCTTCCTATGGCTACACCTTC. Its protein product is CASSNKTSGPSSYGYTF. The full variable domain, rest sourced from reference TRBV5-1 and TRBJ1-2, is KAGVTQTPRYLIKTRGQQVTLSCSPISGHRSVSWYQQTPGQGLQFLFEYFSETQRNKGNFPGRFSGRQFSNSRSEMNVSTLELGDSALYLCASSNKTSGPSSYGYTFGSGTRLTVV.

The CDR3 nucleotides are TGTGCCAGCAGCTTGGCCTTAGGCCCCGGCTACACCTTC. The encoded protein is CASSLALGPGYTF. J is TRBJ1-2 and V is TRBV5-6, with unresolved D. The V end was cut by 0 bases, the J end by 8 bases, with 11 bases between. CDR3 length: 13 residues. Germline lookup yields CDR1 SGHDT and CDR2 YYEEEE.

The sample holds one count of this clone. The chain's CDR3 is CASSLQGYTDTQYF. DNA for the CDR3: TGCGCCAGCAGCCTACAGGGTTACACAGATACGCAGTATTTT. The genes are TRBV5-1 and TRBJ2-3, with D perhaps TRBD1 (6 bases). Germline V lookup: CDR1 SGHRS, CDR2 YFSETQ. The ends were cut back, 4 bases at V and 2 bases at J, with 11 bases in the middle. The CDR3 has 14 residues.

This clone was observed once. J is TRBJ2-7 and V is TRBV7-9; the D is unclear. Germline CDR1 reads SEHNR; CDR2 reads FQNEAQ (reference sequence). V was trimmed by 8 bases and J by 7 bases, leaving 21 bases between them. The CDR3 extends over 14 amino acids. CDR3 protein: CASEPYSVIREQYF. The CDR3 region has the DNA TGTGCCAGCGAACCTTATTCCGTAATTCGGGAGCAGTACTTC.

The chain couples TRBV28 to TRBJ2-6; no clear D. The V gene lost 8 bases and the J gene lost 5 bases, with 10 bases spanning the gap. From germline, CDR1 is MDHEN and CDR2 SYDVKM. The CDR3 totals 13 residues. In DNA form, the CDR3 reads TGTGCCAGCGGCAAACAAAGGGCCAACGTCCTGACTTTC. Encoded protein: CASGKQRANVLTF.

This chain connects TRBV4-2 to TRBJ2-7; D call uncertain. Germline CDR1 is LGHNA and CDR2 is YNFKEQ. The CDR3 loop spans 13 amino acids. Between the trimmed V and J ends, which lost 4 bases and 3 bases, there was a span of 10 bases. In DNA form, the CDR3 reads TGTGCCAGCAGCCTCGACTGGGTCTACGAGCAGTACTTC. It is translated as CASSLDWVYEQYF.

This chain uses TRBV5-8 with TRBJ1-1; D may be TRBD1 (6 bases). The CDR3 totals 15 residues. V gave up 2 bases and J gave up 1 base, with 12 bases separating them. Germline CDR1 and CDR2: SGHTS and YDEGEE. The CDR3 region is CASSFLGHQNTEAFF. CDR3 DNA: TGTGCCAGCAGCTTCCTGGGACACCAGAACACTGAAGCTTTCTTT.

The chain couples TRBV11-3 to TRBJ2-3; D ambiguous. Trimming left V 5 bases short and J 1 base short, with 4 bases between. The CDR3 runs 12 residues. Germline V gene lookup returns CDR1 SGHNT and CDR2 YENEEA. The CDR3 protein is CASSRGTDTQYF. In DNA form, the CDR3 reads TGTGCCAGCAGCCGGGGCACAGATACGCAGTATTTT.

The CDR3 region is CASSKDPGQGFDEQYF. For the CDR3, the DNA is TGCGCCAGCAGTAAAGATCCGGGACAGGGCTTCGACGAGCAGTACTTC. The rearrangement uses TRBV5-1 and TRBJ2-7; 9 nucleotides match TRBD1. The CDR3 totals 16 residues. The trim removed 5 bases at V and 5 bases at J, leaving 14 bases unmatched. Per the germline V gene, CDR1 is SGHRS and CDR2 is YFSETQ. The variable domain in full, with the rest retrieved from reference TRBV5-1 and TRBJ2-7, is KAGVTQTPRYLIKTRGQQVTLSCSPISGHRSVSWYQQTPGQGLQFLFEYFSETQRNKGNFPGRFSGRQFSNSRSEMNVSTLELGDSALYLCASSKDPGQGFDEQYFGPGTRLTVT.

This chain connects TRBV15 to TRBJ2-2; D is unresolved. V lost 1 base to trimming and J lost 0 bases, with 9 bases between them. Germline loops: CDR1 LNHNV, CDR2 YYDKDF (reference sequence). The CDR3 sequence is 16 residues long. As DNA, the CDR3 is TGTGCCACCAGCAGAGTCTTTGCCTCGAACACCGGGGAGCTGTTTTTT. Amino acid sequence: CATSRVFASNTGELFF.

V and J are TRBV27 and TRBJ2-3; D unresolved. From germline, CDR1 is MNHEY and CDR2 SMNVEV (reference sequence). This CDR3 is built from 12 residues. Deletions cut 7 bases from V and 0 bases from J, with 5 bases between. CDR3 sequence reads: CASKASTDTQYF. The DNA for the CDR3 is TGTGCCAGCAAGGCCAGCACAGATACGCAGTATTTT.